This TCR gamma chain was captured in a study of γδ T cells in repeated Plasmodium falciparum infection. Study as a whole: Over around 580 days, donors received four mosquito-bite P. falciparum NF54 infections. Timepoints: baseline, immediately before selected infections, and 21 days after every infection.

TCRdb re-called the multiplex PCR reads with CATT. The sample contains roughly 13,000 gamma-chain clones, more than 1.5% of which appear only once. Overall study results and limits: Over time and infection, Vgamma9/Vdelta2+ repertoires remained highly stable and polyclonal.

Bulk repertoires came from Vgamma9/Vdelta2+ or Vdelta2-negative gammadelta T cells flow-sorted from PBMC. This clone has a count of ten or more. Its antigen remains unidentified. The TCRdb record carries a much larger clone's protein, which differs from this DNA's translation at residue 8; a read error is the likely cause, and the protein listed here is the DNA translation. The trim removed 0 bases at V and 14 bases at J, leaving 10 bases unmatched. The CDR3 length is 12 residues. Per germline, CDR1 GITISATS and CDR2 ISYDGTV (reference sequence). The V gene is TRGV9, the J gene TRGJ1 or TRGJ2. The sequenced sample was gamma-delta T cells from blood. This TCR was sampled from a pool of human donors (malaria-infected and uninfected, not separated). The CDR3 DNA reads TGTGCCTTGTGGGAGGTGCAAAATTCGGAACTCTTT. Encoded protein: CALWEVQNSELF.